Sequencing of this T cell receptor (beta chain) was carried out in a study of response to subunit inactivated influenza vaccine. The study, taken as a whole, reports: There was a suggestion from the authors that each seasonal influenza vaccination recruits few new T cells.

TCRdb independently ran MiXCR on the RT-PCR reads; one entry per CDR3 protein. Counted here are 530,000 or so distinct CDR3 sequences, about 12% occurring once; the ten biggest clones make up 10%. This clonotype was found many times. Its specificity is not known. Germline V gene lookup returns CDR1 SGHTA and CDR2 FQGNSA. CDR3 size: 16 residues. V was trimmed by 4 bases and J by 2 bases, leaving 17 bases between them. The J gene is TRBJ1-1, the V gene TRBV7-2, with D possibly being TRBD1 (6 bases). This receptor was obtained from a man aged 45-65 years who received an inactivated influenza vaccine. Sequenced material: PBMCs from blood, taken on the day of vaccination. CDR3 amino acids: CASSSWGGGPNTEAFF. The DNA for the CDR3 is TGTGCCAGCAGCTCCTGGGGAGGGGGGCCTAACACTGAAGCTTTCTTT.